This T cell receptor beta chain was documented in a study of PD-1 blockade in classical Hodgkin lymphoma (dated by TCRdb to the early 2020s). Broadly, across the study: Nivolumab dosing was 3 mg/kg intravenously every 2 weeks, continuing until either disease progression or unacceptable toxicity. A peripheral blood immune signature of response to PD-1 blockade in classical Hodgkin lymphoma was defined using TCR beta sequencing and CyTOF.

The time point label on this specimen signifies: cycle 1 day 1 (C1D1), immediately before nivolumab initiation. Every trial patient had relapsed following autologous stem cell transplantation, and prior brentuximab vedotin exposure was what differed among cohorts A, B and C. Magnetic negative selection with a Miltenyi CD4+ T cell isolation kit was used to purify CD4+ T cells from thawed PBMCs. The trial cohort was composed of 56 patients with relapsed/refractory classical Hodgkin lymphoma, for whom complete response, partial response or progressive disease was recorded as best overall response. In the multi-cohort phase II CheckMate 205 trial, trial patients received single-agent nivolumab. An independent review committee assessed best overall response by applying the 2007 International Working Group response criteria. Trial PBMCs were collected immediately before nivolumab initiation (C1D1) and during therapy at cycle 2 day 1 and cycle 4 day 1. Peripheral blood was collected in 8 mL Vacutainer Cell Preparation Tubes, from which PBMCs were isolated by centrifugation and then cryopreserved. Purified CD4+ and CD8+ fractions were prepared only for cases with an additional available PBMC sample. Magnetically labelled cells were removed on LS columns in a quadroMACS separator, and the flow-through was retained as the purified fraction.

Summary of the overall study and its limitations: Only a single clinical trial cohort was studied, and what caused the repertoire differences, possibly disease activity or prior therapy, remained undefined. Lower diversity was observed in patients in whom nivolumab was started less than 1 year after ASCT, and these patients were excluded from later analyses so that confounding by immune reconstitution would be avoided. Baseline TCR diversity was reported as lower in newly diagnosed patients than in healthy donors, and lower still in relapsed/refractory patients. A significant rise by C4D1 was seen in CD4+ but not CD8+ TCR diversity (p=0.0027 vs p=0.16), with the rise being most apparent in complete responders (p=0.02). Among trial patients, those achieving complete response had baseline diversity similar to that of newly diagnosed patients, while diversity was significantly lower in partial responders and progressors.

Including the terminal cysteine and phenylalanine, the CDR3 comprises 13 residues. The only DNA kept is the CDR3, 39 bases in frame from the first base. Reading the germline V gene gives CDR1 MNHEY and CDR2 SVGAGI. V drops 6 bases and J drops 10 bases, leaving 16 bases in between. Genomic DNA was extracted with the Qiagen DNeasy kit from unsorted PBMCs and from negatively selected CD4+ and CD8+ fractions. TCR beta CDR3 regions were subjected to amplification by immunoSEQ multiplex PCR with primers that anneal to V and J segments. A synthetic immune receptor repertoire was used to minimize amplification bias, and any residual bias was removed computationally once sequencing was done. The published analysis was carried out like this. Custom Python scripts were used to quantify repertoire diversity as the Shannon entropy index. The unsorted, CD4+ and CD8+ repertoires were each analyzed separately, with the exception of combined analyses, where CD4+ and CD8+ sequences were merged in silico. Clonal expansion was defined as at least a 2-fold frequency increase after treatment relative to C1D1, with a pseudocount of 0.5 for undetected baseline clones. Clones with 0 or 1 copy at C1D1 were defined as singleton clones, while clones with 2 or more copies were defined as non-singleton clones. By matching protein sequences in sorted samples from the same patient, clones expanded in unsorted samples were annotated as CD4+, CD8+ or unknown. Diversity changes from C1D1 to C4D1 were tested in paired samples using Wilcoxon tests. Here the immuneACCESS table is served through TCRdb, limited to in-frame sequences with V and J called. Missing clones are a known gap in these copies; in checked studies unresolved V genes cover under half, and the rest lacks a known reason. The V and J calls and clone size were taken over from that table, and D and trimming were inferred from the DNA. The sample contains about 16,000 clones, approximately 86% of them found a single time. Together, the top ten hold 1% of the sample.

Concerning this clone: There is no known antigen for this receptor. No base qualities exist here, and no much larger clone lies one base off it.

Here the chain combines TRBV6-5 and TRBJ2-1, with the D segment possibly TRBD1 or TRBD2, each aligning over 5 bases. The clonotype was recovered from a human donor with classical Hodgkin lymphoma. The sequences come from CD4+ T cells from blood, collected at baseline. The CDR3 reads CASSRPGAPEQFF. The DNA is TGTGCCAGCAGCCGACCCGGGGCTCCCGAGCAGTTCTTC.